The clone carrying this T cell receptor (beta chain) has a single count. Authors' analysis steps: Nucleated cell counts were estimated from reference gene primer amplification. Profiled with immunoSEQ multiplex PCR; TCRdb holds only in-frame clones, not every one. V, J and clone size are those of that table, while D and trimming were read from the DNA. The sample has roughly 150,000 clones, roughly four fifths seen once; the top ten hold roughly 10%. The data belong to a study of blood T cell repertoires in COVID-19. Study-level information: COVID-19 samples from acute and convalescent phases originated in the United States, Italy and Spain. T cells, B-cell-depleted T cells, or PBMCs supplied cDNA or gDNA.

This CDR3 has 13 residues. CDR1 and CDR2 (germline): MGHRA, YSYEKL. V was pared by 4 bases and J by 8 bases, with 13 bases between. This chain uses TRBV4-1 with TRBJ2-3; weak D call: TRBD2 (6 bases). Sequencing was performed on peripheral blood. The sequence came from a human donor in a cohort sampled during active COVID-19. The CDR3 DNA reads as TGCGCCAGCAGCCCGGGACTTCCCAGTACGCAGTATTTT. Its protein is CASSPGLPSTQYF.